Sequencing of this T cell receptor beta chain was carried out in a study of T cells in Graves' hyperthyroidism and ophthalmopathy. On this clonotype itself: The antigen is unknown.

The study, taken as a whole, reports: In blood, most of the thyroid clonotypes expanded above 0.001 were also present. The model forecast ophthalmopathy, anticipating it by a median around 6.9 months before onset.

RNA transcripts yielded amplified TCR beta CDR3 regions. HTBI primers were used for first-round RT-PCR of the TCR CDR3. TCRdb analysed the multiplex PCR reads with MiXCR anew, one entry per CDR3 protein. The sample contains hundreds of thousands of distinct CDR3 sequences, 40% to 55% of which appear only once. Trimming left V 3 bases short and J 6 bases short, with 11 bases between. The CDR3 is made up of 13 amino acids. CDR1 is LNHDA, CDR2 SQIVND, per germline (reference sequence). Sample: peripheral blood or thyroid tissue (not recorded which). This sequence was found in a woman aged 18-29 years with Graves' hyperthyroidism. The genes are TRBV19 and TRBJ1-2; D remains unclear. CDR3 in DNA: TGTGCCAGTAGTATTCGGGTTGTTGATGGCTACACCTTC. Residues: CASSIRVVDGYTF.